This section outlines one TCR beta chain sequence together with its context. What it binds is unknown. TCRdb redid the calling of the 5' RACE reads with MiXCR, one entry per CDR3 protein. The sample lists 700,000 to 950,000 distinct CDR3 sequences, roughly an eighth seen once, with under 2% in the top ten. The sample belongs to a study of identical twins. Overall study results and limits: Carriage of fewer insertions was seen in abundant cord blood beta clonotypes, whereas memory repertoires showed none.

From germline, CDR1 is KGHDR and CDR2 SFDVKD. The CDR3 spans 13 residues. Trimming took 9 bases from V and 0 from J, leaving 7 bases between them. A further study also used this sample, focusing on yellow fever vaccine responses in identical twins.

The chain has TRBV24-1 and TRBJ2-2; no reliable D call. The clonotype originates from a woman aged 18-35 years in good health. The sequenced material came from PBMCs. The CDR3 DNA reads as TGTGCCACCCGATTGGCGAACACCGGGGAGCTGTTTTTT. Amino acids: CATRLANTGELFF.